The sequence of this T cell receptor beta chain was determined in a study of regulatory T cells in long-lasting Graves disease. This clonotype has a count of ten or more. The antigen remains unidentified. With iRepertoire HTBI primers and Arm-PCR of CDR3 regions, TCR beta libraries were built. TCRdb used MiXCR to reprocess the multiplex PCR reads, holding one entry per CDR3 protein. The sample lists about 440,000 distinct CDR3 sequences, approximately 16% seen once, with about 10% in the top ten. Study outcomes and limitations: Persistent Graves' patients showed reduced TCR diversity versus newly diagnosed patients.

Time point meaning: newly diagnosed GD, antithyroid drugs for less than 3 months. TCR sequences were obtained from RNA taken from PBMCs. The CDR3 consists of 14 residues. Trimming at V came to 5 bases and at J to 1 base, leaving 7 bases not matched to a gene. Looked up from germline, CDR1 is GTSNPN and CDR2 is SVGIG (reference sequence). These data also featured in a second study, about T cells in Graves' hyperthyroidism and ophthalmopathy. That report adds: First-round RT-PCR targeting the TCR CDR3 was performed with the HTBI primer set. Most expanded thyroid clonotypes above 0.001 also appeared in blood.

This receptor was taken from a woman aged 30 to 39 with Graves disease. The source was peripheral blood mononuclear cells (PBMCs), collected at new diagnosis, from a patient treated with antithyroid drugs. The chain has TRBV30 and TRBJ1-1; TRBD1 aligns across 7 bases. The chain's CDR3 is CAWARDSSNTEAFF. The CDR3, as DNA: TGTGCCTGGGCTAGGGACAGCTCGAACACTGAAGCTTTCTTT.